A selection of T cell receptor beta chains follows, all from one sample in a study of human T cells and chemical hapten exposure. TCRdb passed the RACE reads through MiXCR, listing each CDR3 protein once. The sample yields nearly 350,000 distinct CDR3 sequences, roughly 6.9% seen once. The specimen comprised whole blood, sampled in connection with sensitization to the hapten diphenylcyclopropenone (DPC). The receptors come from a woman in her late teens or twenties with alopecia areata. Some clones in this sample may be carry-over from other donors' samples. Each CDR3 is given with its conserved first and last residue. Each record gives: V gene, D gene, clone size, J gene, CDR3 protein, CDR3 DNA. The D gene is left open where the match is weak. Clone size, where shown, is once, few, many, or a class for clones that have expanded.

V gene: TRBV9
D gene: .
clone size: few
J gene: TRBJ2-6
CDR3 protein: CASSVATWSFSGANVLTF
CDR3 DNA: TGTGCCAGCAGCGTAGCTACGTGGAGTTTCTCTGGGGCCAACGTCCTGACTTTC

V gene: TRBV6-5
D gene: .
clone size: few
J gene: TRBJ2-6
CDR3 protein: CASSGTQGANVLTF
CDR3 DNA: TGTGCCAGCAGCGGGACACAGGGGGCCAACGTCCTGACTTTC

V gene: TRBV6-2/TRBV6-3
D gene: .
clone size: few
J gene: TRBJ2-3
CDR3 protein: CASSGSAQDTQYF
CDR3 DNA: TGTGCCAGCAGCGGGAGCGCACAGGATACGCAGTATTTT

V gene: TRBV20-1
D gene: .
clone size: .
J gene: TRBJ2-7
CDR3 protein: CSAREDYNSYEQYF
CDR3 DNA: TGCAGTGCTAGAGAGGACTACAACTCCTACGAGCAGTACTTC

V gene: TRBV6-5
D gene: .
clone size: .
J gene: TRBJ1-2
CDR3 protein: CASSAAIDRLPNYGYTF
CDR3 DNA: TGTGCCAGCAGTGCGGCAATCGACAGGCTACCTAACTATGGCTACACCTTC

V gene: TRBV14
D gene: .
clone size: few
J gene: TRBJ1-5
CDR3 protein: CASSQRDPVSNQPQHF
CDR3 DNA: TGTGCCAGCAGCCAAAGAGACCCAGTTAGCAATCAGCCCCAGCATTTT

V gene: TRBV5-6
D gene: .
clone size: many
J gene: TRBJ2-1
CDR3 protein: CASSLRRSGVNEQFF
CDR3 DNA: TGTGCCAGCAGCTTGAGACGAAGCGGCGTCAATGAGCAGTTCTTC

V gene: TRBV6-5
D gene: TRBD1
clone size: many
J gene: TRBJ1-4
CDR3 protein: CASSYDRGGDEKLFF
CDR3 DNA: TGTGCCAGCAGTTACGACAGGGGAGGGGATGAAAAACTGTTTTTT

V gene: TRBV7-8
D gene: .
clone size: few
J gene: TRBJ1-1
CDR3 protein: CASSLGSWAGLNTEAFF
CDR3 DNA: TGTGCCAGCAGCTTAGGGAGTTGGGCAGGCCTGAACACTGAAGCTTTCTTT

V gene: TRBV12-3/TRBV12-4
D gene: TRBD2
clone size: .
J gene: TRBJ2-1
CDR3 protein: CASGTSGGIGEQFF
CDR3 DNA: TGTGCCAGCGGGACTAGCGGGGGTATAGGTGAGCAGTTCTTC

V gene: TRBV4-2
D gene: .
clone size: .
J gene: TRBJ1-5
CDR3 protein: CASSQDISKQPQHF
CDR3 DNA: TGTGCCAGCAGCCAAGATATATCTAAACAGCCCCAGCATTTT

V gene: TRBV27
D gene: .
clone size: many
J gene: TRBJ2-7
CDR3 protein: CASSSPQTGEQYF
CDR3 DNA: TGTGCCAGCAGTTCGCCACAGACAGGCGAGCAGTACTTC

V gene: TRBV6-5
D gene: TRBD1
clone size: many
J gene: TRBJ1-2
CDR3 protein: CASSYTRQGRISHGYTF
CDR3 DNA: TGTGCCAGCAGTTACACCAGACAGGGGAGGATCAGCCATGGCTACACCTTC

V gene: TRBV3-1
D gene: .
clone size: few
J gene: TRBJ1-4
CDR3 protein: CASSPGPASWSNEKLFF
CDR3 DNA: TGTGCCAGCAGCCCGGGGCCTGCCTCCTGGAGTAATGAAAAACTGTTTTTT

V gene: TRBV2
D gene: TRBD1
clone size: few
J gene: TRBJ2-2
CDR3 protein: CASILQGNGELFF
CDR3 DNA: TGTGCCAGTATCTTACAGGGGAACGGGGAGCTGTTTTTT

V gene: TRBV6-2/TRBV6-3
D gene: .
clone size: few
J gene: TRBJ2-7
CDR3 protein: CASSYSIAYRGLYEQYF
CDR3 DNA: TGTGCCAGCAGTTACTCGATCGCCTACAGGGGACTGTACGAGCAGTACTTC

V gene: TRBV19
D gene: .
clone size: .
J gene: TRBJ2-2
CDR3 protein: CASSALGGNTGELFF
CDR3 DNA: TGTGCCAGTAGTGCCCTGGGGGGTAACACCGGGGAGCTGTTTTTT

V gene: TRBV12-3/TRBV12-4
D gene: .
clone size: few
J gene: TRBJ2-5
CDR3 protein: CASSPGGQQETQYF
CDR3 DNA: TGTGCCAGCAGTCCCGGAGGACAGCAAGAGACCCAGTACTTC

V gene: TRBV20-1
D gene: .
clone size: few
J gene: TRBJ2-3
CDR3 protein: CSATGDFSTDTQYF
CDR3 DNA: TGCAGTGCCACAGGGGACTTCAGCACAGATACGCAGTATTTT

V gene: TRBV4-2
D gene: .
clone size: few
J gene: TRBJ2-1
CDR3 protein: CASSQDMTYLIF
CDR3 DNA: TGTGCCAGCAGCCAAGATATGACATACCTGATCTTC

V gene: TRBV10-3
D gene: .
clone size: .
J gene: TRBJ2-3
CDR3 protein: CAITPSPADTQYF
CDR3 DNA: TGTGCCATCACTCCGAGCCCGGCAGATACGCAGTATTTT

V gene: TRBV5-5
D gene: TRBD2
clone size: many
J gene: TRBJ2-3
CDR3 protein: CASSRIPSGGAYTQYF
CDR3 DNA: TGTGCCAGCAGCCGTATCCCTAGCGGGGGGGCCTATACGCAGTATTTT

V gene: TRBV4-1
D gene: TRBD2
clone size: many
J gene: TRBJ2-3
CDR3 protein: CASSQDRYSGGLNTQYF
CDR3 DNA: TGCGCCAGCAGCCAAGATCGGTATAGCGGGGGTCTTAATACGCAGTATTTT

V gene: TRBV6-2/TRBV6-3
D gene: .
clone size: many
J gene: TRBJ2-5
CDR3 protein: CASSYLGRHQETQYF
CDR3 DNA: TGTGCCAGCAGTTACTTGGGACGGCACCAAGAGACCCAGTACTTC

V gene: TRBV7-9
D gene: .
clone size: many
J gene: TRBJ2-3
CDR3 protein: CASTRGAYPEGADTQYF
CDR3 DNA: TGTGCCAGCACCAGAGGGGCCTACCCCGAGGGCGCGGATACGCAGTATTTT

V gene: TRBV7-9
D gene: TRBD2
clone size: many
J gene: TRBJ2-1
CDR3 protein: CASSLLAGVYNEQFF
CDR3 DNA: TGTGCCAGCAGCTTACTAGCGGGGGTGTACAATGAGCAGTTCTTC

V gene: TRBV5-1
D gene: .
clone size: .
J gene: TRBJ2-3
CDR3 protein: CASSGGSSDRTDTQYF
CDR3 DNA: TGCGCCAGCAGCGGTGGTTCTAGCGACCGGACAGATACGCAGTATTTT

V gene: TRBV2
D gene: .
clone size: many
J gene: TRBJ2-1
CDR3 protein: CASRAFNEQFF
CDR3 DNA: TGTGCCAGCAGAGCATTTAATGAGCAGTTCTTC

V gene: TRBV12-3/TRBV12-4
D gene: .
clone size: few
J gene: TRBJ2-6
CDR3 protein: CASRRDTFSGANVLTF
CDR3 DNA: TGTGCCAGCAGGAGGGACACCTTCTCTGGGGCCAACGTCCTGACTTTC

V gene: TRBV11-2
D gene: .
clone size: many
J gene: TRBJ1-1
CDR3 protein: CASSFWQNEAFF
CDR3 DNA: TGTGCCAGCAGCTTTTGGCAAAATGAAGCTTTCTTT

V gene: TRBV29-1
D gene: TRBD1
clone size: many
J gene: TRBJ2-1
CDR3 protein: CSAGGQGDNEQFF
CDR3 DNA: TGCAGCGCCGGGGGACAGGGTGACAATGAGCAGTTCTTC

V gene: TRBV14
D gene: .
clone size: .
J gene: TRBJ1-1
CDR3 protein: CASSQTLGNTEAFF
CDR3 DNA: TGTGCCAGCAGCCAAACACTCGGGAACACTGAAGCTTTCTTT

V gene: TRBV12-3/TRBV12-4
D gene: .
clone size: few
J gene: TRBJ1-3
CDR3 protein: CASSSLPRIGNTIYF
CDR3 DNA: TGTGCCAGCAGTTCTCTCCCCCGGATAGGAAACACCATATATTTT

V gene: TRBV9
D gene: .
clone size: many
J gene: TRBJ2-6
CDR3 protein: CASSVVGPVSGANVLTF
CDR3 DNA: TGTGCCAGCAGCGTAGTGGGGCCAGTTTCTGGGGCCAACGTCCTGACTTTC

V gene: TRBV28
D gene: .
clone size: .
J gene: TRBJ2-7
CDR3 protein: CASSPTTGMQYF
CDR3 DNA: TGTGCCAGCAGTCCCACTACTGGGATGCAGTACTTC

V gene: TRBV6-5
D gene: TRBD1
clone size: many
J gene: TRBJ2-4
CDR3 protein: CASSYWTGSAKNIQYF
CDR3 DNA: TGTGCCAGCAGTTACTGGACAGGGAGCGCCAAAAACATTCAGTACTTC